One sample yielded the 6 T cell receptor beta chains listed below, sequenced in a study of blood T cell repertoires in COVID-19. Only in-frame clones appear in the TCRdb table, and some are missing; sequencing was by immunoSEQ multiplex PCR. Of some 290,000 clones listed, roughly 86% are singletons. The sample comprised peripheral blood. Source of these receptors: a man aged 18 to 35 with active or convalescent COVID-19.

In this sample, this clone turned up many times. This chain links TRBV7-9 with TRBJ2-7, with D hard to call. The CDR3 sequence is 16 residues long. Looked up from germline, CDR1 is SEHNR and CDR2 is FQNEAQ (reference sequence). The V and J ends lost 3 bases and 0 bases respectively, with 15 bases between them. The CDR3 region is CASSFLMGWASYEQYF. The DNA for the CDR3 is TGTGCCAGCAGCTTTCTTATGGGTTGGGCCTCCTACGAGCAGTACTTC.

The chain recombines TRBV27 with TRBJ2-7, with D perhaps matching TRBD1 (6 bases). Germline CDR1 MNHEY, CDR2 SMNVEV (reference sequence). The CDR3 spans 13 residues. V was shortened by 6 bases and J by 0 bases, with 9 bases between the two germline ends. The CDR3 DNA reads TGTGCCAGCAGGGACAGCAACTCCTACGAGCAGTACTTC. It is translated as CASRDSNSYEQYF.

In this sample, this clone turned up a few times. The chain combines TRBV18 with TRBJ1-4, with D possibly being TRBD1 (5 bases). Germline lookup yields CDR1 KGHSH and CDR2 LQKENI. The CDR3 totals 13 residues. V was pared by 2 bases and J by 6 bases, with 7 bases between. CDR3 nucleotide sequence: TGTGCCAGCTCACCAGTCAGGGATGAAAAACTGTTTTTT. It translates to CASSPVRDEKLFF.

The rearrangement links TRBV19 to TRBJ2-2, with D possibly TRBD2 on 5 matching bases. V lost 10 bases and J lost 9, with 24 bases in between. From germline, CDR1 is LNHDA and CDR2 SQIVND (reference sequence). This CDR3 has 15 residues. The CDR3 sequence: CATTPTGGSERELFF. In nucleotides, the CDR3 is TGTGCCACCACACCAACCGGAGGTAGCGAGAGGGAGCTGTTTTTT.

The chain combines TRBV10-2 with TRBJ1-6, with TRBD1 matching over 9 bases. There are 16 residues in the CDR3. V gave up 2 bases and J gave up 7 bases; unmatched junction bases: 6. Germline V gene lookup returns CDR1 WSHSY and CDR2 SAAADI. CDR3 protein: CASSEGTGSTNSPLHF. In DNA form, the CDR3 reads TGCGCCAGCAGTGAGGGGACAGGGTCGACGAATTCACCCCTCCACTTT.

The rearrangement joins TRBV7-3 to TRBJ1-1; D remains unclear. Germline V CDR1 and CDR2: SGHTA, FQGTGA. The ends were cut back, 2 bases at V and 0 bases at J, with 4 bases in the middle. This CDR3 region has 13 residues. The CDR3 loop reads CASSLFMNTEAFF. The CDR3, as DNA: TGTGCCAGCAGCTTATTTATGAACACTGAAGCTTTCTTT.